A selection of T cell receptor beta chains follows, all from one sample in a study of blood T cell repertoires in COVID-19. Only in-frame clones appear in the TCRdb table, and some are missing; sequencing was by immunoSEQ multiplex PCR. The sample carries around 370,000 clones, around 91% recorded once. The sample consisted of peripheral blood. The source of these receptors is a woman younger than 35 who had recovered from COVID-19. Each CDR3 is given with its conserved first and last residue. A D gene is named only where the DNA matches it firmly. Clone size is given for some rows only: seen once, a few or many times, or a class if the clone is expanded.

J gene	V gene	clone size	D gene	CDR3 DNA	CDR3 protein
TRBJ1-1	TRBV10-3	-	-	TGTGCCATCAGTGAATTAGACACCACCACTGAAGCTTTCTTT	CAISELDTTTEAFF
TRBJ1-6	TRBV24-1	-	TRBD1	TGTGCCACCAGTGATTCGGGACAGGGAGGCAATTCACCCCTCCACTTT	CATSDSGQGGNSPLHF
TRBJ1-1	TRBV18	-	-	TGTGCCAGCTCACCATTTCAACGGGTGAACACTGAAGCTTTCTTT	CASSPFQRVNTEAFF
TRBJ1-5	TRBV2	few	TRBD1	TGTGCCAGCAGTGAAGCCACAGGGGGCAATCAGCCCCAGCATTTT	CASSEATGGNQPQHF
TRBJ1-5	TRBV5-6	-	-	TGTGCCAGCAGCCCCGGGACTCAACCGCAATCGCCCCAGCATTTT	CASSPGTQPQSPQHF
TRBJ2-5	TRBV28	-	TRBD1	TGTGCCAGCAGTCCAGGACAGGGGGAGACCCAGTACTTC	CASSPGQGETQYF
TRBJ2-3	TRBV12-3/TRBV12-4	-	-	TGTGCCAGTCAACGGGGAGTGCAAGATACGCAGTATTTT	CASQRGVQDTQYF
TRBJ2-1	TRBV18	-	TRBD2	TGTGCCAGCTCACCCGCCGGGACTAGCACAGCCTACAATGAGCAGTTCTTC	CASSPAGTSTAYNEQFF
TRBJ2-1	TRBV5-4	once	TRBD1	TGTGCCAGCAGCTTGGGCAGGGGGCCATACAATGAGCAGTTCTTC	CASSLGRGPYNEQFF
TRBJ2-3	TRBV7-9	-	-	TGTGCCAGCAGCCAAAGGGGCCCCGATACGCAGTATTTT	CASSQRGPDTQYF
TRBJ1-6	TRBV27	few	TRBD1	TGTGCCAGCAGTCCGAGGACAGGGGACTCACCCCTCCACTTT	CASSPRTGDSPLHF
TRBJ2-1	TRBV18	-	-	TGTGCCAGCTCACCCCGGACTGGAGTAGACTATGAGCAGTTCTTC	CASSPRTGVDYEQFF
TRBJ2-1	TRBV27	-	TRBD2	TGTGCCAGCAGTCCTGGGACTAGCGGGAGGGCCAATGAGCAGTTCTTC	CASSPGTSGRANEQFF
TRBJ2-1	TRBV5-4	-	TRBD2	TGTGCCAGCAGCTTGGAACTAGCGGCCTACAATGAGCAGTTCTTC	CASSLELAAYNEQFF
TRBJ1-5	TRBV29-1	-	-	TGCAGCGTTGAGGGGGAGGGTTACAATCAGCCCCAGCATTTT	CSVEGEGYNQPQHF
TRBJ2-3	TRBV5-1	-	TRBD2	TGCGCCAGCAGCTTGGGGCGGCCCGGGCTAGCGGGTCCAGATACGCAGTATTTT	CASSLGRPGLAGPDTQYF
TRBJ2-2	TRBV9	-	TRBD2	TGTGCCAGCAGCCCTAGCGGGGTTAACACCGGGGAGCTGTTTTTT	CASSPSGVNTGELFF
TRBJ2-3	TRBV5-1	-	TRBD1	TGCGCCAGCAGCATGGACAGGGGCACAGATACGCAGTATTTT	CASSMDRGTDTQYF
TRBJ2-5	TRBV24-1	-	-	TGTGCCACCAGTGCCCAAAGGAGGGAGACCCAGTACTTC	CATSAQRRETQYF
TRBJ2-2	TRBV24-1	-	-	TGTGCCACCAGTGATTTGTACGGTCTCCGCACCGGGGAGCTGTTTTTT	CATSDLYGLRTGELFF
TRBJ1-4	TRBV20-1	-	TRBD1	TGCAGTGCTAGTAGGACAGGGGCAGGAGAAAAACTGTTTTTT	CSASRTGAGEKLFF
TRBJ2-1	TRBV19	-	TRBD2	TGTGCCAGTAGTAGTACTAGCGGTTACAATGAGCAGTTCTTC	CASSSTSGYNEQFF
TRBJ1-2	TRBV7-9	-	TRBD1	TGTGCCAGCAGCTCCGGGACAGGGGTTTATCTTTTCTATGGCTACACCTTC	CASSSGTGVYLFYGYTF
TRBJ2-5	TRBV3-1/TRBV3-2	-	-	TGTGCCAGCAGCCAAGTCACGGGATCAGAGACCCAGTACTTC	CASSQVTGSETQYF
TRBJ2-4	TRBV14	-	-	TGTGCCAGCAGCCAAGATCAGCACCTACTGAGGATCAAAAACATTCAGTACTTC	CASSQDQHLLRIKNIQYF
TRBJ2-5	TRBV11-3	once	-	TGTGCCAGCAGCTCCGTTGACAGTAGGGAGACCCAGTACTTC	CASSSVDSRETQYF
TRBJ2-1	TRBV5-4	-	TRBD1	TGTGCCAGCAGCAGGGCGGACAGGTCCTACAATGAGCAGTTCTTC	CASSRADRSYNEQFF
TRBJ1-2	TRBV4-1	-	-	TGCGCCAGCAGCCAAGAATGGGTCGAGACTCGGGGCTACACCTTC	CASSQEWVETRGYTF
TRBJ1-1	TRBV30	once	-	TGTGCCTGGAGTGTAACGGGGTGGCGGAGGAACACTGAAGCTTTCTTT	CAWSVTGWRRNTEAFF
TRBJ2-2	TRBV4-1	-	TRBD1	TGCGCCAGCAGCCAACCCTACAGGGGTAACACCGGGGAGCTGTTTTTT	CASSQPYRGNTGELFF
TRBJ1-6	TRBV12-3/TRBV12-4	-	TRBD1	TGTGCCAGCAGGTTCTCAGGGGGACCCCTCCACTTT	CASRFSGGPLHF
TRBJ1-5	TRBV6-1	-	-	TGTGCCAGCAGTGATTTTTGGGGGGGCTATCAGCCCCAGCATTTT	CASSDFWGGYQPQHF
TRBJ1-1	TRBV27	-	TRBD1	TGTGCCAGCAAGAGGGACAGGGGGAACACTGAAGCTTTCTTT	CASKRDRGNTEAFF
TRBJ2-1	TRBV10-1	-	-	TGCGCCAGCAGCGCTGTAATTGGCCAGGGGCAGTTCTTC	CASSAVIGQGQFF
TRBJ1-2	TRBV12-3/TRBV12-4	few	-	TGTGCCAGCAGATCCTCGCAGGGCTCTGGCTACACCTTC	CASRSSQGSGYTF
TRBJ2-1	TRBV6-4	-	TRBD1	TGTGCCAGCAGATTGGGACAGGGGGGCAATGAGCAGTTCTTC	CASRLGQGGNEQFF
TRBJ2-3	TRBV5-1	-	TRBD2	TGCGCCAGCAGCTTGGAAGCCGCGGGAGCGGGATCAGATACGCAGTATTTT	CASSLEAAGAGSDTQYF
TRBJ2-1	TRBV7-9	-	TRBD2	TGTGCCAGCAGGCCTACTAGCGGGGATGGGAATGAGCAGTTCTTC	CASRPTSGDGNEQFF
TRBJ2-5	TRBV24-1	-	TRBD1	TGTGCCACCAGTGATCCCAGGACAGGGGGGCAAGAGACCCAGTACTTC	CATSDPRTGGQETQYF
TRBJ1-6	TRBV18	-	-	TGTGCCAGCTCACCAAGAGCGCAGACAGCGAATTCACCCCTCCACTTT	CASSPRAQTANSPLHF
TRBJ2-3	TRBV19	-	TRBD2	TGTGCCAGTAGTGATGGGACTAGAGTGGATACGCAGTATTTT	CASSDGTRVDTQYF
TRBJ2-1	TRBV18	-	-	TGTGCCAGCTCACCATGGCGGGATGAGCAGTTCTTC	CASSPWRDEQFF
TRBJ2-1	TRBV11-3	once	-	TGTGCCAGCAGCTTAGTTTTAGCGGCAAGCTCCTACAATGAGCAGTTCTTC	CASSLVLAASSYNEQFF
TRBJ2-3	TRBV5-1	-	TRBD1	TGCGCCAGCAGCCCCGACCAGACAGGGTACACAGATACGCAGTATTTT	CASSPDQTGYTDTQYF
TRBJ2-1	TRBV27	-	-	TGTGCCAGCAGTTTCGGACAGAACCACTACAATGAGCAGTTCTTC	CASSFGQNHYNEQFF
TRBJ1-2	TRBV5-4	-	-	TGTGCCAGCAGCTATATTAAACCGGACACGAGATCATATGGCTACACCTTC	CASSYIKPDTRSYGYTF